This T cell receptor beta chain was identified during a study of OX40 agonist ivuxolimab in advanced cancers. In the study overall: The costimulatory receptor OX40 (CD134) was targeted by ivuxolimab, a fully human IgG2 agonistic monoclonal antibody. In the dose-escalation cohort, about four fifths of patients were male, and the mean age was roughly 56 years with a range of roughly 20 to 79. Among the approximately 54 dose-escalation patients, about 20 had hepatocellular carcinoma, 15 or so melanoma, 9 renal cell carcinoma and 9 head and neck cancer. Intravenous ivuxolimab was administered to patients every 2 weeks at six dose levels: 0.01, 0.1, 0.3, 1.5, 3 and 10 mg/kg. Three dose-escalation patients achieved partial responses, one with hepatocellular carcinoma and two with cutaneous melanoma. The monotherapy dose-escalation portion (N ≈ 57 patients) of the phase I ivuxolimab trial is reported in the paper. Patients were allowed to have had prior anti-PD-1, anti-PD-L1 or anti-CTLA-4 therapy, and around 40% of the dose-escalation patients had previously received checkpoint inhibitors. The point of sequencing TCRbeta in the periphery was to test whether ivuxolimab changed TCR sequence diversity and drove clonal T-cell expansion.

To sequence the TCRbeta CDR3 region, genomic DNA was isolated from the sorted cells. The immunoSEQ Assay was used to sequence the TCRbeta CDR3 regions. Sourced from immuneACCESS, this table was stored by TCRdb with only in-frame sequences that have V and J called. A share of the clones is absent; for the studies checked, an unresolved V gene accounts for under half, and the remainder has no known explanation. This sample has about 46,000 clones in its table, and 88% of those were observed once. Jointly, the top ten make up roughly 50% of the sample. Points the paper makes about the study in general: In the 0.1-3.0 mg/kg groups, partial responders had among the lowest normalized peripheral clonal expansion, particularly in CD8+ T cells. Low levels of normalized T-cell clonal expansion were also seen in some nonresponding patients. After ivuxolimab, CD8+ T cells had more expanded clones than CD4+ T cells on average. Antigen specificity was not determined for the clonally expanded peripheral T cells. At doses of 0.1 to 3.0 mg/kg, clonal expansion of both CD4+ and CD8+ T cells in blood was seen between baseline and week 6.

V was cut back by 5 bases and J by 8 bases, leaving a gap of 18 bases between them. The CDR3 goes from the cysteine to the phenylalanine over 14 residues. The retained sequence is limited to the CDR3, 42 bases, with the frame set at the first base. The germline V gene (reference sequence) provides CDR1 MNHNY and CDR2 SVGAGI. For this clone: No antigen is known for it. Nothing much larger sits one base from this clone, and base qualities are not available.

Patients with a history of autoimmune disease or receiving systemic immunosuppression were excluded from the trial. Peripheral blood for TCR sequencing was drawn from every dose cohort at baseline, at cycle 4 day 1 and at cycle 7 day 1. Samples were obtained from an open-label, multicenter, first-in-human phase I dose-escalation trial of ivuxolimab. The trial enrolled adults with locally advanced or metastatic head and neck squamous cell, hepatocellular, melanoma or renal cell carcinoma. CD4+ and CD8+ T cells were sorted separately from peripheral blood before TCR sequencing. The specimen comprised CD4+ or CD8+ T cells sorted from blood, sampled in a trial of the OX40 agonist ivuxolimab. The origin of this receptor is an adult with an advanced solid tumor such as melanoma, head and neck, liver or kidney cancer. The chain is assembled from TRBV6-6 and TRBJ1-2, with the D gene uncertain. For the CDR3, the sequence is CASSPTALSWGYTF. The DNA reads TGTGCCAGCAGTCCTACAGCACTGAGTTGGGGCTACACCTTC.